This T cell receptor beta chain was identified during a study of graft-versus-host responses after intestinal transplantation. At the level of the study: All recipients got anti-thymocyte globulin induction, then tacrolimus and steroids for roughly 3 years. General observations from the study: GvH clones were identified in recipient marrow, with some first appearing in ileum or blood. Among circulating GvH clones, peak levels were associated with early post-transplant declines in HvG clones.

CDR1 is GTSNPN, CDR2 SVGIG, per germline (reference sequence). Losses at the gene ends were 3 bases for V and 5 bases for J; bases not matched to a gene: 13. There are 15 residues in the CDR3. Each mixed lymphocyte reaction held about 200,000 CFSE-labeled responders and about 200,000 irradiated violet-dye-labeled stimulators. Measured with immunoSEQ multiplex PCR; TCRdb has only the in-frame clones, and not every one. The sample includes under 20,000 clones, approximately 33% of them seen just once. This specimen consisted of alloreactive CD4+ T cells from a mixed lymphocyte reaction culture, obtained before intestinal transplant. Noted subset: CFSE-low proliferating T cells sorted from roughly six-day pre-transplant mixed lymphocyte reaction (GvH or HvG direction). The clonotype originates from a human patient who received an intestinal transplant. The rearrangement links TRBV30 to TRBJ2-7; 7 bases map to TRBD1. The CDR3 loop is CAWSRTGRKGNEQYF. The CDR3 DNA reads as TGTGCCTGGAGCCGGACAGGACGGAAGGGGAACGAGCAGTACTTC. The whole variable domain, remainder taken from reference TRBV30 and TRBJ2-7, is SQTIHQWPATLVQPVGSPLSLECTVEGTSNPNLYWYRQAAGRGLQLLFYSVGIGQISSEVPQNLSASRPQDRQFILSSKKLLLSDSGFYLCAWSRTGRKGNEQYFGPGTRLTVT.